These 28 T cell receptor beta chains were all obtained from the same sample, sequenced in a study of T cells in Graves' hyperthyroidism and ophthalmopathy. TCR beta CDR3 sequences were amplified from RNA transcripts. HTBI primers were employed in a first-round RT-PCR of the TCR CDR3. From the multiplex PCR reads, TCRdb called clonotypes with MiXCR, one entry per CDR3 protein. The top ten hold 16% of the sample, which has around 700,000 distinct CDR3 sequences, around a sixth seen once. Source material: blood. These receptors were collected from a woman in her forties or fifties with Graves' hyperthyroidism that later progressed to Graves' ophthalmopathy.

The chain has TRBV9 and TRBJ1-6; D gene unclear. The CDR3 has 15 amino acids. Germline CDR1 and CDR2: SGDLS and YYNGEE. V gave up 0 bases and J gave up 10 bases, with 14 bases separating them. The DNA for the CDR3 is TGTGCCAGCAGCGTAGACTACACACTACGATCACCCCTCCACTTT. The encoded protein is CASSVDYTLRSPLHF. Looking up the rest from reference TRBV9 and TRBJ1-6 gives the full variable domain: DSGVTQTPKHLITATGQRVTLRCSPRSGDLSVYWYQQSLDQGLQFLIQYYNGEERAKGNILERFSAQQFPDLHSELNLSSLELGDSALYFCASSVDYTLRSPLHFGNGTRLTVT.

This clonotype was detected only a few times. The CDR3 sequence: CASSLSGNMRTGELFF. The DNA for the CDR3 is TGTGCCAGCAGCTTATCAGGGAACATGAGGACCGGGGAGCTGTTTTTT. The rearrangement uses TRBV7-2 and TRBJ2-2; perhaps TRBD1 as D (5 bases). The CDR3 has 16 residues. Trimming left V 2 bases short and J 5 bases short, with 15 bases between. Germline assignment: CDR1 SGHTA and CDR2 FQGNSA.

The table lists this clonotype with many counts. CDR3: CASSLDPQDLTYEQYF. CDR3 sequence (DNA): TGTGCCAGCAGCTTAGACCCTCAAGATCTCACCTACGAGCAGTACTTC. The V gene is TRBV11-2, the J gene TRBJ2-7; D call uncertain. This CDR3 region has 16 residues. V lost 0 bases, J lost 2 bases, and 14 bases lay in between. In germline, CDR1 is SGHAT, CDR2 FQNNGV.

This chain links TRBV29-1 with TRBJ2-5; D gene unclear. Deletions cut 7 bases from V and 4 bases from J, with 13 bases between. Per germline, CDR1 SQVTM and CDR2 ANQGSEA. The CDR3 covers 12 residues. The CDR3 here is CSARTRRETQYF. CDR3 in DNA: TGCAGCGCTAGGACCCGGCGAGAGACCCAGTACTTC.

This chain joins TRBV6-1 and TRBJ2-1, with D maybe TRBD2 (6 bases). Germline V gene data show CDR1 as MNHNS and CDR2 as SASEGT. This CDR3 region has 16 residues. Trimming pared 7 bases from V and 8 bases from J, leaving 24 bases between. CDR3 nucleotides: TGTGCCAGCAATGAGGCGGGGATAAGACCGTGGGATGAGCAGTTCTTC. Protein sequence: CASNEAGIRPWDEQFF.

A few counts support this clonotype. The J gene is TRBJ2-3, the V gene TRBV2, with 13 nucleotides matching TRBD2. J lost 5 bases, V lost 6 bases, and 5 bases had no gene match. Per germline, CDR1 SNHLY and CDR2 FYNNEI. The length of the CDR3 is 15 residues. CDR3 in DNA: TGTGCCAGCAGACCGGGACTAGCGGGGTTAGATACGCAGTATTTT. Residues: CASRPGLAGLDTQYF.

This clonotype was seen more than once but under ten times. This chain connects TRBV9 to TRBJ2-4; perhaps TRBD2 as D (7 bases). The CDR3 runs 13 residues. Germline V lookup: CDR1 SGDLS, CDR2 YYNGEE. The V end lost 8 bases, the J end lost 6 bases, and 15 bases lay between the germline ends. The CDR3 DNA reads as TGTGCCAGTGGTGAGGGGGAGGGAAACATTCAGTACTTC. Translated, it gives CASGEGEGNIQYF.

The chain joins TRBV14 to TRBJ1-1; the match to TRBD1 covers 7 bases. The CDR3 sequence is 15 residues long. The V gene end was trimmed by 3 bases and the J gene end by 1 base; junction bases not matched to a gene: 5. Germline CDR1 is SGHDN and CDR2 is FVKESK. The CDR3 is CASSHAGGWNTEAFF. CDR3 DNA: TGTGCCAGCAGCCATGCAGGGGGATGGAACACTGAAGCTTTCTTT.

This clonotype showed up many times. Its ends do not fully match the called genes, so a read error is possible. The chain recombines TRBV11-2 with TRBJ2-3; a weak D match, TRBD2 (6 bases). CDR1 is SGHAT and CDR2 is FQNNGV in the germline V gene. This CDR3 has 16 amino acids. CDR3 DNA: TGTGCCAGCAGCCCCGGTTTGGGAGGTCGCACATATACGCAGTATTTT. It translates to CASSPGLGGRTYTQYF.

The chain recombines TRBV5-1 with TRBJ1-1; possible D gene TRBD1, 5 bases. CDR1 and CDR2 (germline): SGHRS, YFSETQ. The germline V and J ends were trimmed by 3 bases and 4 bases, with 10 bases remaining between them. The CDR3 totals 13 residues. The CDR3 loop reads CASSSLGTTEAFF. DNA for the CDR3: TGCGCCAGCAGCTCTTTGGGGACCACTGAAGCTTTCTTT.

This clonotype has at least ten counts. The rearrangement joins TRBV12-3 or TRBV12-4 to TRBJ1-5; TRBD1 matches 8 bases. There are 18 residues in the CDR3. J gave up 1 base and V 6 bases, and 14 bases lay outside the gene matches. CDR3: CASRADRGISLSNQPQHF. The CDR3 DNA reads as TGTGCCAGCAGGGCTGACAGGGGCATCTCCCTAAGCAATCAGCCCCAGCATTTT.

This clonotype has a handful of counts. The chain joins TRBV19 to TRBJ1-1, with 7 bases identical to TRBD1. The CDR3 is 12 residues long. CDR1 is LNHDA, CDR2 SQIVND, per germline (reference sequence). Trimming took 7 bases from V and 9 from J; bases not matched to a gene: 8. CDR3: CASNPGTDKAFF. The CDR3, as DNA: TGTGCCAGTAATCCCGGGACAGACAAAGCTTTCTTT.

Remarks on this clonotype: This clone may be a read error of a much larger clone one base away. This rearrangement joins TRBV19 to TRBJ2-2; TRBD1 matches at 8 bases. The germline V gene encodes CDR1 LNHDA and CDR2 SQIVND (reference sequence). V lost 2 bases, J lost 9 bases, and 2 bases stayed unmatched. The CDR3 extends over 13 amino acids. In DNA form, the CDR3 reads TGTGCCAGTAGTATACAGGGGGCCTGGGAGCTGTTTTTT. Residues: CASSIQGAWELFF.

In this sample, this clonotype turned up a few times. The J gene is TRBJ1-4, the V gene TRBV13; no reliable D call. Germline-derived CDR1 and CDR2 are PRHDT and FYEKMQ (reference sequence). With 5 bases removed from V and 0 bases from J, the gap between germline ends came to 4 bases. This CDR3 has 13 residues. CDR3 sequence: CASSRPTNEKLFF. In nucleotides, the CDR3 is TGTGCCAGCAGCAGGCCAACTAATGAAAAACTGTTTTTT.

V and J are TRBV20-1 and TRBJ1-3, with D maybe TRBD1 (6 bases). The CDR3 is made up of 18 amino acids. The germline CDR1 and CDR2 sequences are DFQATT and SNEGSKA (reference sequence). V dropped 0 bases and J dropped 4 bases, with 22 bases sitting between them. CDR3 loop: CSARDLRWTAALGNTIYF. DNA for the CDR3: TGCAGTGCTAGAGATCTACGGTGGACAGCAGCTCTAGGAAACACCATATATTTT.

Turning to this clonotype: A much larger clone lies a single base off, so this may be a read error. V usage is TRBV3-1 and J usage is TRBJ1-2; no firm D call. The CDR3 runs to 14 residues. Germline CDR1 reads LGHDT; CDR2 reads YNNKEL (reference sequence). CDR3 coding DNA: TGTGCCAGCAGCCAAGTTGCCCGGCGCTATAGCTACACCTTC. Translating gives CASSQVARRYSYTF. The full variable domain, its missing parts supplied by reference TRBV3-1 and TRBJ1-2, is DTAVSQTPKYLVTQMGNDKSIKCEQNLGHDTMYWYKQDSKKFLKIMFSYNNKELIINETVPNRFSPKSPDKAHLNLHINSLELGDSAVYFCASSQVARRYSYTFGSGTRLTVV.

Turning to this clonotype: A much bigger clone sits one base away, suggesting this may be a read error. V is TRBV3-1 and J is TRBJ1-2; the D gene is possibly TRBD1 (6 bases). Per germline, CDR1 LGHDT and CDR2 YNNKEL (reference sequence). The length of the CDR3 is 14 residues. In DNA, the CDR3 is TGTGTCAGCAGCCAAGAAGGGGGGCGACATGGCTACACCTTC. Protein: CVSSQEGGRHGYTF.

This clonotype showed up just a few times. The chain carries TRBV7-6 and TRBJ2-2, with D perhaps being TRBD1 or TRBD2 (6 bases each). CDR3 length: 17 amino acids. Per germline, CDR1 SGHVS and CDR2 FNYEAQ. Deletions cut 2 bases from V and 5 bases from J, with 18 bases between. DNA of the CDR3: TGTGCCAGCAGCTTACTAGGGGGACCCGGAGGGACCGGGGAGCTGTTTTTT. Translation: CASSLLGGPGGTGELFF. The full variable domain, in which reference TRBV7-6 and TRBJ2-2 provide the parts outside the CDR3, is GAGVSQSPRYKVTKRGQDVALRCDPISGHVSLYWYRQALGQGPEFLTYFNYEAQQDKSGLPNDRFSAERPEGSISTLTIQRTEQRDSAMYRCASSLLGGPGGTGELFFGEGSRLTVL.

CDR3 in amino acids: CASTPGDGELFF. The CDR3 DNA is TGCGCCAGCACGCCGGGGGACGGGGAGCTGTTTTTT. The rearrangement links TRBV5-1 to TRBJ2-2, with a weak D call TRBD2 (6 bases). V lost 6 bases to trimming and J lost 7 bases, with 10 bases between them. Per the germline V gene, CDR1 is SGHRS and CDR2 is YFSETQ. The CDR3 consists of 12 residues.

V usage is TRBV27 and J usage is TRBJ2-3; 8 bases are a match to TRBD1. With 4 bases clipped from V and 4 bases from J, the junction kept 13 bases outside the gene matches. Germline V gene lookup returns CDR1 MNHEY and CDR2 SMNVEV (reference sequence). The CDR3 is 17 residues long. CDR3 residues: CASSSPQGAGPADTQYF. The CDR3 DNA sequence: TGTGCCAGCAGTTCTCCCCAGGGGGCAGGTCCGGCAGATACGCAGTATTTT.

This clonotype was seen many times. The rearrangement uses TRBV20-1 and TRBJ1-1; 10 nucleotides agree with TRBD1. The germline V gene has CDR1 DFQATT and CDR2 SNEGSKA (reference sequence). The V and J ends lost 1 base and 6 bases, in that order; junction bases with no gene match: 8. The CDR3 covers 15 residues. CDR3 loop: CSARVTGGGSPEAFF. As DNA, the CDR3 is TGCAGTGCTAGAGTGACAGGGGGCGGCAGCCCTGAAGCTTTCTTT.

This clonotype came up many times. The rearrangement links TRBV3-1 to TRBJ2-3, with 8 bases aligning to TRBD2. The CDR3 extends over 16 amino acids. Looked up from germline, CDR1 is LGHDT and CDR2 is YNNKEL (reference sequence). V trimming: 4 bases; J trimming: 3 bases; junction bases outside the gene matches: 9. The CDR3 DNA reads as TGTGCCAGCAGCCTTTACGGGGGGGGCCAGACAGATACGCAGTATTTT. Translation gives CASSLYGGGQTDTQYF.

This clonotype was picked up one time. V is TRBV19 and J is TRBJ1-2; no clear D gene. The CDR3 spans 13 residues. Trimming shortened V by 4 bases and J by 6 bases, and 12 bases separated the two germline ends. Per the germline V gene, CDR1 is LNHDA and CDR2 is SQIVND (reference sequence). The CDR3: CASSSRGGDGYTF. For the CDR3, the DNA is TGTGCCAGTAGTAGCAGAGGAGGTGATGGCTACACCTTC.

A few counts support this clonotype. The chain joins TRBV12-3 or TRBV12-4 to TRBJ2-3, with D possibly being TRBD1 (6 bases). V lost 6 bases, J lost 0 bases, and 10 bases lay in between. This CDR3 spans 14 amino acids. The CDR3 is CASRPQGSTDTQYF. The CDR3 DNA reads as TGTGCCAGCAGACCACAGGGAAGCACAGATACGCAGTATTTT.

V gene TRBV20-1 combines with J gene TRBJ2-5; D ambiguous. This CDR3 has 14 amino acids. Trimming took 6 bases from V and 2 from J, leaving 16 bases between them. Germline assignment: CDR1 DFQATT and CDR2 SNEGSKA (reference sequence). This CDR3 is CSAQRVGWQETQYF. CDR3 sequence (DNA): TGCAGTGCCCAACGAGTGGGGTGGCAAGAGACCCAGTACTTC.

CDR3 residues: CSAPRPSSGNQPQHF. The CDR3 region has the DNA TGCAGTGCTCCCCGGCCCTCTTCGGGCAATCAGCCCCAGCATTTT. The chain combines TRBV20-1 with TRBJ1-5; no definite D call. Germline CDR1 is DFQATT and CDR2 is SNEGSKA (reference sequence). Trimming removed 5 bases at V and 2 bases at J, with 16 bases between. This CDR3 has 15 residues.

Turning to this clonotype: This sequence may be a read error, since a much larger clone differs from it by one base. The rearrangement links TRBV3-1 to TRBJ1-2; D call uncertain. CDR3 length equals 14 residues. Looked up from germline, CDR1 is LGHDT and CDR2 is YNNKEL (reference sequence). The CDR3: CASSQSSVNHGYTF. The CDR3 region has the DNA TGTGCCAGCAGCCAAAGCTCAGTTAACCATGGCTACACCTTC.

Regarding this clonotype: Germline is not matched at one junction end, which may reflect a read error. V is TRBV20-1 and J is TRBJ2-2, with D tentatively TRBD1 (6 bases). Germline V gives CDR1 DFQATT, CDR2 SNEGSKA (reference sequence). This CDR3 is built from 13 residues. CDR3: CSAEQGNTGELLF. DNA for the CDR3: TGCAGTGCTGAACAGGGAAACACCGGGGAGCTGCTTTTT.